Many counts were recorded for the clone carrying this TCR beta chain. TCR beta CDR3 region amplification was performed from RNA transcripts. In the first-round RT-PCR of the TCR CDR3, the HTBI primer set was used. TCRdb used MiXCR to reprocess the multiplex PCR reads, holding one entry per CDR3 protein. This table holds around 300,000 distinct CDR3 sequences, 20% to 30% found once. This sample is drawn from a study of T cells in Graves' hyperthyroidism and ophthalmopathy. Trimming removed 5 bases from V and 6 bases from J; junction bases left unmatched: 7. There are 14 residues in the CDR3. Germline values: CDR1 MNHNS, CDR2 SASEGT.

The clonotype originates from a middle-aged man with Graves' hyperthyroidism that later progressed to Graves' ophthalmopathy. Sample: blood. The V gene is TRBV6-1, the J gene TRBJ1-5; TRBD1 matches 7 bases. The CDR3 nucleotides are TGTGCCAGCAGTCCCGACAGGGCGGTTCAGCCCCAGCATTTT. It is translated as CASSPDRAVQPQHF.